This T cell receptor beta chain came from a study of cytomegalovirus exposure and HLA in healthy donors. Only in-frame clones appear in the TCRdb table, and some are missing; sequencing was by immunoSEQ multiplex PCR. This sample has more than 95,000 clones, with about 91% found just once. This clone was recorded once. The source of this sequence is a man aged 18 to 29 in good health and CMV-seronegative. The sample taken for sequencing was PBMCs.

The CDR3 region has the DNA TGTGCCAGTAGTGCTACGTTTGGGGCCAACGTCCTGACTTTC. Its protein is CASSATFGANVLTF. The chain uses TRBV19 and TRBJ2-6; D call uncertain. Germline V CDR1 and CDR2: LNHDA, SQIVND (reference sequence). V lost 5 bases and J lost 3, with 8 bases in between. The CDR3 covers 14 residues.